A single T cell receptor beta chain is shown here with its context. This sample is part of a study of blood T cell repertoires in COVID-19. Overall study context: PBMCs, B-cell-depleted T cells, or T cells were the source of the cDNA or gDNA that made up the material.

Produced via immunoSEQ multiplex PCR; TCRdb's table is partial and in-frame only. This table has under 200,000 clones, 80% to 90% appearing once. The CDR3 contains 15 residues. Germline CDR1 is PRHDT and CDR2 is FYEKMQ (reference sequence). Trimming left V 5 bases short and J 1 base short, with 12 bases between. Material: peripheral blood. The chain couples TRBV13 to TRBJ2-4; possible D gene TRBD1, 5 bases. The clonotype comes from a woman in her sixties with COVID-19, enrolled during active disease. CDR3 sequence reads: CASSPTESAKNIQYF. CDR3 in DNA: TGTGCCAGCAGCCCGACAGAATCCGCCAAAAACATTCAGTACTTC.